The sequence of this T cell receptor beta chain was determined in a study of blood T cell repertoires in COVID-19. The V end was cut by 0 bases, the J end by 0 bases, with 6 bases between. Germline V gene data show CDR1 as SGDLS and CDR2 as YYNGEE. The CDR3 extends over 15 amino acids. To note about this clone: Other DNA variants within this sample encode the same CDR3.

In the original workflow: Amplification of reference gene primers provided the estimated nucleated cell counts. TCRdb keeps only in-frame clones here, not all; method: immunoSEQ multiplex PCR. V and J calls and clone size are those listed in that table; D and trimming were worked out from the DNA. The table shows about 190,000 clones, with roughly 85% occurring only once. This chain joins TRBV9 and TRBJ1-4; D might be TRBD1 (6 bases). What was sequenced was peripheral blood. This receptor was obtained from a woman aged 30 to 39 with acute or convalescent COVID-19. CDR3 loop: CASSVGTATNEKLFF. DNA for the CDR3: TGTGCCAGCAGCGTAGGGACAGCAACTAATGAAAAACTGTTTTTT.